This T cell receptor (beta chain) appears in the sequencing data of a study of blood T cells in healthy people across ages. Study findings and constraints: In older individuals, TCR beta diversity per million T cells was lower, falling roughly linearly with age. Naive and antigen-experienced cells could not be conclusively compared, given unsorted PBMCs.

Next came a second PCR, run for about 6 to 11 cycles, which used a sample-barcoded 5' primer along with a J-beta primer mix. TCRdb independently ran MiXCR on the 5' RACE reads; one entry per CDR3 protein. The sample lists more than 800,000 distinct CDR3 sequences, 45% occurring once. Per sample, at least 6 micrograms of total RNA were extracted. Note on this clonotype: The antigen is unknown.

CDR3 length: 13 residues. Germline V gene data show CDR1 as DFQATT and CDR2 as SNEGSKA (reference sequence). V was shortened by 7 bases and J by 4 bases, with 14 bases between the two germline ends. The TCR sequence derives from a woman in her fifties or sixties in good health. The rearrangement links TRBV20-1 to TRBJ1-5; TRBD1 is a possible D gene (6 bases). The sample consisted of blood. CDR3 nucleotides: TGCAGTGTTCCTCAGGGGTTTAATCAGCCCCAGCATTTT. This sequence encodes CSVPQGFNQPQHF.